Presented here are 14 T cell receptor beta chains from one specimen sequenced in a study of response to subunit inactivated influenza vaccine. MiXCR was run by TCRdb on the RT-PCR reads, yielding one entry per CDR3 protein. The data show 550,000 to 650,000 distinct CDR3 sequences, about 11% seen once. The source material was PBMCs from blood, sampled on the day of vaccination. The origin of the receptors is a man aged 45-65 years who received an inactivated influenza vaccine.

The chain links TRBV28 to TRBJ2-6; 7 bases align to TRBD1. V shed 1 base and J 0 bases; nucleotides not matched to a gene: 6. CDR3 length: 18 residues. Germline V gives CDR1 MDHEN, CDR2 SYDVKM. Written as DNA, the CDR3 is TGTGCCAGCAGTTTATACGGACAGGTTGCCTCTGGGGCCAACGTCCTGACTTTC. Its protein is CASSLYGQVASGANVLTF. The whole variable domain, remainder taken from reference TRBV28 and TRBJ2-6, is DVKVTQSSRYLVKRTGEKVFLECVQDMDHENMFWYRQDPGLGLRLIYFSYDVKMKEKGDIPEGYSVSREKKERFSLILESASTNQTSMYLCASSLYGQVASGANVLTFGAGSRLTVL.

This clonotype was picked up a small number of times. This chain links TRBV7-3 with TRBJ2-2; 9 bases are a match to TRBD2. CDR1 SGHTA and CDR2 FQGTGA come from the germline V gene. Unmatched junction bases numbered 3, after V lost 4 bases and J lost 0 bases. There are 16 residues in the CDR3. Written as DNA, the CDR3 is TGTGCCAGCAGCTCCTCTAGCGGGGCGAACACCGGGGAGCTGTTTTTT. Translated, it gives CASSSSSGANTGELFF.

The chain has TRBV12-3 or TRBV12-4 and TRBJ2-4; D unresolved. The CDR3 extends over 16 amino acids. Trimming stripped 5 bases from V and 1 base from J, with 15 bases between. The CDR3, as DNA: TGTGCCAGCAGTCCAGCCGATCAGACGGCCAAAAACATTCAGTACTTC. This encodes CASSPADQTAKNIQYF.

V usage is TRBV7-8 and J usage is TRBJ2-7; 8 bases fit TRBD1. The CDR3 runs 14 residues. Germline-derived CDR1 and CDR2 are SGHVS and FQNEAQ. Trimming took 3 bases from V and 6 from J; bases not matched to a gene: 7. The CDR3 here is CASSFPIDRGEQYF. The CDR3 DNA follows: TGTGCCAGCAGCTTCCCCATCGACAGGGGCGAGCAGTACTTC.

This clonotype was seen more than once but under ten times. This rearrangement joins TRBV11-2 to TRBJ2-1, with 8 bases identical to TRBD2. V lost 1 base and J lost 4; bases outside the gene matches: 9. The CDR3 is 17 residues long. CDR1 SGHAT and CDR2 FQNNGV come from the germline V gene. The CDR3, as DNA: TGTGCCAGCAGCTTAGGTTACCCCACGGGAGGGTACAATGAGCAGTTCTTC. This encodes CASSLGYPTGGYNEQFF.

This clonotype was seen a few times. The gene calls are TRBV12-3 or TRBV12-4 and TRBJ2-6, with TRBD2 identical over 10 bases. V lost 7 bases and J lost 4; bases outside the gene matches: 7. This CDR3 has 16 amino acids. The CDR3 sequence is CASIGLAGAGANVLTF. The CDR3 coding sequence is TGTGCCAGCATCGGGCTAGCGGGAGCCGGGGCCAACGTCCTGACTTTC.

The gene calls are TRBV7-9 and TRBJ2-1; tentatively, D is TRBD2 (7 bases). CDR3 size: 15 residues. Germline CDR1 is SEHNR and CDR2 is FQNEAQ (reference sequence). V was cut by 8 bases and J by 3 bases, with 17 bases left in between. The CDR3 DNA reads as TGTGCCAGCGCCGGAGGGGGGGCTGGCTACAATGAGCAGTTCTTC. Residues: CASAGGGAGYNEQFF.

This clonotype was detected only a few times. V usage is TRBV7-9 and J usage is TRBJ2-7; D might be TRBD2 (5 bases). Germline CDR1 and CDR2: SEHNR and FQNEAQ (reference sequence). The CDR3 has 16 amino acids. V was pared by 6 bases and J by 2 bases, with 20 bases between. Here the CDR3 reads CASSSISSGITYEQYF. The CDR3 DNA reads as TGTGCCAGCAGTTCAATTAGCTCGGGAATTACCTACGAGCAGTACTTC.

CDR3 amino acids: CSARNSYGQQINYGYTF. The CDR3 coding sequence is TGCAGTGCTAGAAACTCGTACGGACAGCAGATTAACTATGGCTACACCTTC. V gene TRBV20-1 combines with J gene TRBJ1-2; a weak D match, TRBD1 (6 bases). Trimming took 2 bases from V and 1 from J, leaving 20 bases between them. The CDR3 spans 17 residues. CDR1 DFQATT and CDR2 SNEGSKA come from the germline V gene (reference sequence).

This clonotype was observed a handful of times. The chain uses TRBV4-1 and TRBJ2-1, with a possible D match to TRBD1 (6 bases). The V and J ends lost 4 bases and 10 bases respectively, with 17 bases between them. This CDR3 contains 14 residues. Germline CDR1 reads MGHRA; CDR2 reads YSYEKL. CDR3 sequence reads: CASSRLGGRKEQFF. The CDR3 DNA reads TGCGCCAGCAGCCGTCTTGGGGGCCGCAAAGAGCAGTTCTTC.

This clonotype came up a few times. The rearrangement joins TRBV6-1 to TRBJ2-1, with TRBD2 matching 10 bases. This CDR3 has 14 amino acids. The germline CDR1 and CDR2 sequences are MNHNS and SASEGT. The ends lost 6 bases at V and 7 bases at J; junction bases unmatched: 6. For the CDR3, the DNA is TGTGCCAGCAGGGTAGCGGGGGGCCCGAATGAGCAGTTCTTC. Protein sequence: CASRVAGGPNEQFF.

This clonotype has at least ten counts. The rearrangement joins TRBV20-1 to TRBJ1-2, with D possibly matching TRBD1 (6 bases). This CDR3 spans 12 amino acids. The V gene's germline CDR1 is DFQATT and CDR2 SNEGSKA (reference sequence). Trimming pared 5 bases from V and 5 bases from J, leaving 12 bases between. CDR3 sequence: CSALQGIYGYTF. The DNA for the CDR3 is TGCAGTGCTCTACAGGGAATTTATGGCTACACCTTC.

V is TRBV9 and J is TRBJ2-1; D uncertain. CDR1 is SGDLS and CDR2 is YYNGEE in the germline V gene. The length of the CDR3 is 14 residues. Trimming left V 0 bases short and J 4 bases short, with 8 bases between. This chain's CDR3 is CASSVVDRYNEQFF. The CDR3 DNA follows: TGTGCCAGCAGCGTAGTAGATCGGTACAATGAGCAGTTCTTC.

The chain couples TRBV7-2 to TRBJ2-2, with 11 nucleotides matching TRBD1. CDR3 length: 15 amino acids. The germline V gene has CDR1 SGHTA and CDR2 FQGNSA. Trimming cost V 5 bases and J 6 bases; bases outside gene matches: 5. DNA for the CDR3: TGTGCCAGCAGCCGGGACAGGGGGATTCCCGGGGAGCTGTTTTTT. This sequence encodes CASSRDRGIPGELFF.